This T cell receptor (beta chain) was obtained from a study of OX40 agonist ivuxolimab in advanced cancers. Study results and limitations: Expanded clones were, on average, more numerous among CD8+ T cells than CD4+. The authors also found low normalized T-cell clonal expansion in some nonresponders. The antigens recognized by the expanded peripheral T cells, that is their antigen specificity, were not determined.

People who had autoimmune disease history or systemic immunosuppression were excluded. Of note for this clone: Antigen: not known.

This table comes from immunoSEQ multiplex PCR, and its TCRdb copy is limited to in-frame clones, with some not included. The sample records about 100,000 clones, 75% to 95% being singletons. V gave up 6 bases and J gave up 6 bases; unmatched junction bases: 4. In germline, CDR1 is ENHRY, CDR2 SYGVKD. The CDR3 is 15 residues long. The chain links TRBV10-3 to TRBJ2-3; 15 bases map to TRBD2. The clonotype originates from an adult with an advanced solid tumor such as melanoma, head and neck, liver or kidney cancer. The sample in question was CD4+ or CD8+ T cells sorted from blood, obtained in a trial of the OX40 agonist ivuxolimab. CDR3 nucleotide sequence: TGTGCCATCAGGGGACTAGCGGGAGGTTACGATACGCAGTATTTT. As protein: CAIRGLAGGYDTQYF.